This T cell receptor beta chain was recovered during a study of Ad26.COV2.S vaccination and SARS-CoV-2 variants. Study-level findings and limits: Placebo recipients had lower spike-specific TCR breadth than vaccine recipients.

Noted treatment: about 20 received Ad26.COV2.S at low or high dose, single or two shots; about 5 received placebo; per-sample allocation not given. The samples were gathered on day 63 after the first injection of vaccine or placebo. Generated by immunoSEQ multiplex PCR, the TCRdb table keeps only in-frame clones and is missing some. The sample shows around 300,000 clones, 65% to 90% of them seen only once. As concerns this clone: Its antigen is currently unknown.

The ends were cut back, 3 bases at V and 4 bases at J, with 18 bases in the middle. This CDR3 is built from 16 residues. The V gene's germline CDR1 is LNHDA and CDR2 SQIVND (reference sequence). This TCR was sampled from a person between 18 and 60 years old who received the Ad26.COV2.S COVID-19 vaccine or a placebo. The sample was peripheral blood, taken in a trial of Ad26.COV2.S vaccine versus placebo. The chain joins TRBV19 to TRBJ2-5; the D gene is possibly TRBD1 (5 bases). CDR3 sequence reads: CASSIKGVPDTETQYF. The DNA for the CDR3 is TGTGCCAGTAGTATTAAAGGGGTTCCCGATACAGAGACCCAGTACTTC.